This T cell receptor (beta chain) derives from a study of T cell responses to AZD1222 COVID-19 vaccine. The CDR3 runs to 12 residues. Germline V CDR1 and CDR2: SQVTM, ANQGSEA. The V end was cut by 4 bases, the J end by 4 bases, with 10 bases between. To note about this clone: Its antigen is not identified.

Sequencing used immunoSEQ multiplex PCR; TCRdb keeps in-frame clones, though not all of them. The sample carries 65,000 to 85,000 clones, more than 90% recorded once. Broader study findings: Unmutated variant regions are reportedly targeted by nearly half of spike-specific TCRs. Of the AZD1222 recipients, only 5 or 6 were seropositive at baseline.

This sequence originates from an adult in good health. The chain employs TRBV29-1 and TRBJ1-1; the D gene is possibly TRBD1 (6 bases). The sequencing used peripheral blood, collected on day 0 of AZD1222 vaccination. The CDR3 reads CSVVEGGTEAFF. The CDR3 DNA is TGCAGCGTTGTGGAAGGGGGCACTGAAGCTTTCTTT.